The clone carrying this T cell receptor beta chain was picked up a small number of times. Germline V lookup: CDR1 MNHNY, CDR2 SVGAGI (reference sequence). This CDR3 is built from 14 residues. V was pared by 0 bases and J by 3 bases, with 2 bases of the junction left unmatched. The sample belongs to a study of beta chain features in type 1 diabetes. Background on the study: All samples yielded 100 million to 140 million examined sorted cells.

What was sequenced were expressed TCRB transcripts, since all of the isolated RNA had been reverse transcribed. The repertoire was sequenced with immunoSEQ multiplex PCR; TCRdb's copy has only in-frame clones and lacks some. The table records more than 120,000 clones, roughly 10% of them present only once. Sequencing was performed on naive CD4+ T cells from blood. This chain joins TRBV6-6 and TRBJ2-7; TRBD1 agrees at 7 bases. This receptor was obtained from a man between 18 and 35 years old in good health. The CDR3 protein is CASSYSGTVYEQYF. The CDR3 nucleotides read TGTGCCAGCAGTTACTCGGGGACAGTCTACGAGCAGTACTTC.